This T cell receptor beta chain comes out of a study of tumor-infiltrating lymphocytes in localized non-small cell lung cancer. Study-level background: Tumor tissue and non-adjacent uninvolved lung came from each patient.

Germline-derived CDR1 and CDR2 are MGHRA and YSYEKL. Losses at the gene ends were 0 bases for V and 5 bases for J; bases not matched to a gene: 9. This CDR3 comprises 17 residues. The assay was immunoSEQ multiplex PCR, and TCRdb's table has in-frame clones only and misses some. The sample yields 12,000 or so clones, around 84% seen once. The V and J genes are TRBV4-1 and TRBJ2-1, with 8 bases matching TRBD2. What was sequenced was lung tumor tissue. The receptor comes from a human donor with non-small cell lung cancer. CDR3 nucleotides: TGCGCCAGCAGCCAAGATGGGCTCGGACTAGCCCACAATGAGCAGTTCTTC. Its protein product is CASSQDGLGLAHNEQFF.